The clone carrying this T cell receptor (beta chain) was detected many times. RNA transcripts served as the template for amplifying TCR beta CDR3 regions. RT-PCR in the first round (using the HTBI primer set) targeted the TCR CDR3. TCRdb fed the multiplex PCR reads into MiXCR, producing one record per CDR3 protein. This sample has a few hundred thousand distinct CDR3 sequences; about 16% occur once, and the top ten carry 25% to 30%. The entry originates in a study of T cells in Graves' hyperthyroidism and ophthalmopathy. This clonotype originated in a young woman with Graves' ophthalmopathy. The sample consisted of blood.

For the CDR3, the DNA is TGTGCCAGCAGTCCCATTCGACTAGCGCCCCGCTCCTACGAGCAGTACTTC. Translated, it gives CASSPIRLAPRSYEQYF. V and J are TRBV6-2 or TRBV6-3 and TRBJ2-7; 8 bases map to TRBD2. V lost 5 bases and J lost 0; bases outside the gene matches: 12. The CDR3 contains 17 residues. The germline gives CDR1 MNHEY, CDR2 SVGEGT.